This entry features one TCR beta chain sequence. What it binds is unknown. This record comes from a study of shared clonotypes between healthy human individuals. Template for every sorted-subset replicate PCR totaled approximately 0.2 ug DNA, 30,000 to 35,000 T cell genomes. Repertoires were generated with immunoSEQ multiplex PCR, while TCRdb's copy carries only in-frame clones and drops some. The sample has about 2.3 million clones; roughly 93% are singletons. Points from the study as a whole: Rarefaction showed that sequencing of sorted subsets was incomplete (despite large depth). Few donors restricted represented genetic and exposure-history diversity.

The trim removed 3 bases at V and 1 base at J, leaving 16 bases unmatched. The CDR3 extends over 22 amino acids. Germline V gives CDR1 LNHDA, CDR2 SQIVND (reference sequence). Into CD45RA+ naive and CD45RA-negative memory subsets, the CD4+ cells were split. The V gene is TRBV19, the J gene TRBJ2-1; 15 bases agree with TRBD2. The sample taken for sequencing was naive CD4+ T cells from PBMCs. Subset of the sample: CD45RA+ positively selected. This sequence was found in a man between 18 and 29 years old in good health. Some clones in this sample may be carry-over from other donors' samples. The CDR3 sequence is CASSMRRTSGRDQLFSYNEQFF. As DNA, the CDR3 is TGTGCCAGTAGTATGAGACGGACTAGCGGGAGGGACCAACTCTTTTCCTACAATGAGCAGTTCTTC.